The entry that follows covers one TCR beta chain sequence. Its antigen is undetermined. CDR1 DFQATT and CDR2 SNEGSKA come from the germline V gene (reference sequence). The CDR3 consists of 14 residues. TCR beta CDR3 regions were amplified from RNA. A set of HTBI primers served as the primers for a first-round RT-PCR of the TCR CDR3. TCRdb analysed the multiplex PCR reads with MiXCR anew, one entry per CDR3 protein. The data contain 660,000 or so distinct CDR3 sequences, about 45% of them singletons. These data originate in a study of T cells in Graves' hyperthyroidism and ophthalmopathy. Study-wide results and caveats: Most clonotypes expanded in thyroid above 0.001 were likewise present in blood. In simple terms, a model built on 13 V-J features told ophthalmopathy apart from stable hyperthyroidism.

The sample consisted of peripheral blood or thyroid tissue (not recorded which). The V and J genes are TRBV20-1 and TRBJ1-1; D might be TRBD1 (5 bases). The receptor was derived from an adult man with Graves' disease, either hyperthyroidism or ophthalmopathy (not recorded which). The CDR3 bases are TGCAGCGGGGGGTTGGGCCTTCAAAACACTGAAGCTTTCTTT. This encodes CSGGLGLQNTEAFF.